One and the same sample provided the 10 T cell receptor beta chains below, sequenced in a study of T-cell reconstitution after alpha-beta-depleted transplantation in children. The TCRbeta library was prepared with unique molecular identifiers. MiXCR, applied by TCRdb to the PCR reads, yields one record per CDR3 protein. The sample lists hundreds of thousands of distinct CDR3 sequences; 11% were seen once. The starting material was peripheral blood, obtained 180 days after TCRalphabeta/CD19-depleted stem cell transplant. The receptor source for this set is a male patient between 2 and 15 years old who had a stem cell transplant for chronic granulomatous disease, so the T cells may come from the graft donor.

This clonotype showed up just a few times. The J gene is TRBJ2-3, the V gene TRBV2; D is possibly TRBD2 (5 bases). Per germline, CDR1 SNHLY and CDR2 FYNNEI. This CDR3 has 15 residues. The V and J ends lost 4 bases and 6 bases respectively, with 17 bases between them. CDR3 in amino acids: CASSGPSRNQDTQYF. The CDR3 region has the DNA TGTGCCAGCAGTGGGCCTAGCAGGAATCAGGATACGCAGTATTTT.

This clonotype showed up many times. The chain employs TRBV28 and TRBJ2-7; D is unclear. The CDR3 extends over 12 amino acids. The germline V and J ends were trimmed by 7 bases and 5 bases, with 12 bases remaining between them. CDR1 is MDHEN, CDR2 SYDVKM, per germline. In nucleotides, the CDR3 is TGTGCCAGCAAAAGCGATCTCCACGAGCAGTACTTC. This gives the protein CASKSDLHEQYF.

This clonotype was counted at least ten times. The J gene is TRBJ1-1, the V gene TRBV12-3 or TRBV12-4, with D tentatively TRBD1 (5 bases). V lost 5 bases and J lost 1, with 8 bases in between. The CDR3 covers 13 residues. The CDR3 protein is CASSDSANTEAFF. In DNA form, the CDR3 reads TGTGCCAGCAGTGACAGCGCGAACACTGAAGCTTTCTTT.

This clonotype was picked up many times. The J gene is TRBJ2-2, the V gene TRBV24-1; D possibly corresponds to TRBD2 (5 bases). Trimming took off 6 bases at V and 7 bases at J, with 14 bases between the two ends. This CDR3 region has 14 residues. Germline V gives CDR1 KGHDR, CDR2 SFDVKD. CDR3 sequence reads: CATSSLEEDGELFF. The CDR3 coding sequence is TGTGCCACCAGTAGTCTAGAGGAGGACGGGGAGCTGTTTTTT.

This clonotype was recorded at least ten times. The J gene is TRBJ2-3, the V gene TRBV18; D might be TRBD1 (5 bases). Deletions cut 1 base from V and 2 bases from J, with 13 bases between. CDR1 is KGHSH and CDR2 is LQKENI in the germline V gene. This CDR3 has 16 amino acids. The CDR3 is CASSPRRVGNTDTQYF. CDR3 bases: TGTGCCAGCTCACCACGCAGGGTGGGCAACACAGATACGCAGTATTTT.

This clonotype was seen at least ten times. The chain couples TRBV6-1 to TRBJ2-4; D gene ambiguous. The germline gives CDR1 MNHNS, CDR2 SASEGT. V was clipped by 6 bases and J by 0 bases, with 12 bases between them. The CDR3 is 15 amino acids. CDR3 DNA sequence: TGTGCCAGCAGGATTCGGGCCCCAGCCAAAAACATTCAGTACTTC. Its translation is CASRIRAPAKNIQYF.

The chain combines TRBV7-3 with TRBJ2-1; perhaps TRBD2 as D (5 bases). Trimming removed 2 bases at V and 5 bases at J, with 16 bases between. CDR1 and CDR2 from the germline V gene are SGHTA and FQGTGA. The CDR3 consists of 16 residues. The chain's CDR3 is CASSLGEFVSHNEQFF. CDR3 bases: TGTGCCAGCAGCTTAGGGGAGTTCGTTTCCCACAATGAGCAGTTCTTC.

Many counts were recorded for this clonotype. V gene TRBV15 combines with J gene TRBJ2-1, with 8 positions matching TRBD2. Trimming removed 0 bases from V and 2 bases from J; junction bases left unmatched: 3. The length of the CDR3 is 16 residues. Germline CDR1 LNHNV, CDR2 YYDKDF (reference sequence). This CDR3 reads CATSRDRGGPYNEQFF. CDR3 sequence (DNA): TGTGCCACCAGCAGAGACCGGGGGGGCCCCTACAATGAGCAGTTCTTC. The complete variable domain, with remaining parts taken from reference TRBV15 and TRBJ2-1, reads DAMVIQNPRYQVTQFGKPVTLSCSQTLNHNVMYWYQQKSSQAPKLLFHYYDKDFNNEADTPDNFQSRRPNTSFCFLDIRSPGLGDTAMYLCATSRDRGGPYNEQFFGPGTRLTVL.

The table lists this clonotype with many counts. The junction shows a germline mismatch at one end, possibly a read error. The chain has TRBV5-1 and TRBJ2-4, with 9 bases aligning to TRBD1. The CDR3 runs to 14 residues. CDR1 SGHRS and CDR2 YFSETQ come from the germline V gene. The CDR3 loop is CASSLGQGRNIQYF. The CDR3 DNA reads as TGCGCCAGCAGTTTGGGACAGGGTCGAAACATTCAGTACTTC.

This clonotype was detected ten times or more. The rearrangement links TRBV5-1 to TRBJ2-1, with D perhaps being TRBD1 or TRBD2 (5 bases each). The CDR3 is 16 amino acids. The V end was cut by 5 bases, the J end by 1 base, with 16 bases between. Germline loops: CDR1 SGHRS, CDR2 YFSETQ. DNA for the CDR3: TGCGCCAGCAGGTGGGACCCGGTGGGATCCTACAATGAGCAGTTCTTC. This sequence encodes CASRWDPVGSYNEQFF. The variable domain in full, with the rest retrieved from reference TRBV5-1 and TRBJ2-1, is KAGVTQTPRYLIKTRGQQVTLSCSPISGHRSVSWYQQTPGQGLQFLFEYFSETQRNKGNFPGRFSGRQFSNSRSEMNVSTLELGDSALYLCASRWDPVGSYNEQFFGPGTRLTVL.